This passage covers 28 T cell receptor beta chains from one sample sequenced in a study of identical twins. TCRdb fed the 5' RACE reads into MiXCR, producing one record per CDR3 protein. The sample has roughly 570,000 distinct CDR3 sequences, more than 9% seen once. Another study also made use of these data, one on yellow fever vaccine responses in identical twins.

The specimen was PBMCs. The receptor source for this set is a woman younger than 30 in good health.

The sample holds many counts of this clonotype. The chain is built from TRBV29-1 and TRBJ2-2; 8 bases align to TRBD1. In germline, CDR1 is SQVTM, CDR2 ANQGSEA. Trimming at V came to 7 bases and at J to 3 bases, leaving 7 bases not matched to a gene. The CDR3 consists of 14 residues. The CDR3 coding sequence is TGCAGCGCCTGGGACAGGAGAGACACCGGGGAGCTGTTTTTT. This codes for CSAWDRRDTGELFF.

This clonotype was found many times. The rearrangement uses TRBV6-1 and TRBJ2-7, with D perhaps given as TRBD1 or TRBD2 (5 bases each). V lost 6 bases to trimming and J lost 6 bases, with 18 bases between them. CDR1 and CDR2 from the germline V gene are MNHNS and SASEGT. The CDR3 runs to 14 residues. CDR3: CASSSGTTPGEQYF. In DNA form, the CDR3 reads TGTGCCAGCAGCTCGGGGACCACTCCCGGCGAGCAGTACTTC.

CDR3 in DNA: TGTGCCAGCAGCCAAGAAACGGTAGGACTTAATGAAAAACTGTTTTTT. Translating gives CASSQETVGLNEKLFF. The chain uses TRBV3-1 and TRBJ1-4; D remains unclear. CDR3 size: 16 residues. Trimming stripped 0 bases from V and 4 bases from J, with 12 bases between. Germline assignment: CDR1 LGHDT and CDR2 YNNKEL (reference sequence).

The sample holds many counts of this clonotype. The gene calls are TRBV2 and TRBJ2-1; a possible D gene is TRBD1 (6 bases). The CDR3 is made up of 17 amino acids. The V gene lost 1 base and the J gene lost 6 bases, with 19 bases spanning the gap. CDR1 and CDR2 (germline): SNHLY, FYNNEI. The CDR3 sequence: CASSEGGTKARRNEQFF. CDR3 DNA: TGTGCCAGCAGTGAAGGGGGGACAAAGGCCCGCCGCAATGAGCAGTTCTTC.

This clonotype was observed at least ten times. V usage is TRBV7-9 and J usage is TRBJ2-2; TRBD2 matches 10 bases. This CDR3 has 15 amino acids. The V gene end was trimmed by 5 bases and the J gene end by 6 bases; junction bases not matched to a gene: 6. Germline CDR1 reads SEHNR; CDR2 reads FQNEAQ (reference sequence). The CDR3 nucleotides are TGTGCCAGCAGCCCGCGGGGGACTAGCGCCGGGGAGCTGTTTTTT. Residues: CASSPRGTSAGELFF.

This clonotype was counted at least ten times. This chain links TRBV20-1 with TRBJ2-1; D is perhaps TRBD2 (6 bases). The CDR3 covers 14 residues. Germline-derived CDR1 and CDR2 are DFQATT and SNEGSKA (reference sequence). The V and J ends lost 8 bases and 5 bases respectively, with 19 bases between them. The CDR3 region has the DNA TGCAGTACGCCTAGGGGAGGAGGGGACAATGAGCAGTTCTTC. Its translation: CSTPRGGGDNEQFF.

This clonotype was detected a few times. J is TRBJ2-3 and V is TRBV6-2 or TRBV6-3; possible D gene TRBD1, 5 bases. This CDR3 is 15 amino acids long. Germline CDR1 and CDR2: MNHEY and SVGEGT. Trimming took 2 bases from V and 1 from J, leaving 10 bases between them. CDR3 sequence reads: CASSYEGAGTDTQYF. Here the CDR3 DNA reads TGTGCCAGCAGTTACGAAGGGGCAGGCACAGATACGCAGTATTTT.

This clonotype occurred many times. The rearrangement joins TRBV4-3 to TRBJ2-2, with D possibly TRBD2 on 5 matching bases. V was trimmed by 0 bases and J by 7 bases, leaving 9 bases between them. CDR1 is LGHNA, CDR2 YSLEER, per germline. The CDR3 sequence is 14 residues long. This CDR3 is CASSQDFGGGELFF. The CDR3 DNA reads TGCGCCAGCAGCCAAGATTTCGGAGGCGGGGAGCTGTTTTTT.

This clonotype showed up many times. The rearrangement links TRBV12-3 or TRBV12-4 to TRBJ2-2; no firm D call. V was shortened by 7 bases and J by 1 base, with 10 bases between the two germline ends. This CDR3 contains 14 residues. Here the CDR3 reads CASMDQMNTGELFF. The CDR3 DNA sequence: TGTGCCAGCATGGACCAAATGAACACCGGGGAGCTGTTTTTT.

The rearrangement links TRBV6-1 to TRBJ2-1; 9 nucleotides align to TRBD1. Germline CDR1 and CDR2: MNHNS and SASEGT. The trim removed 6 bases at V and 4 bases at J, leaving 16 bases unmatched. The CDR3 length is 18 residues. Here the CDR3 DNA reads TGTGCCAGCAGCTTCAAAGCCGGGACAGGGTTTTATTACAATGAGCAGTTCTTC. Amino acids: CASSFKAGTGFYYNEQFF.

This chain links TRBV29-1 with TRBJ1-2; the D gene is possibly TRBD1 (6 bases). The CDR3 spans 15 residues. V was trimmed by 1 base and J by 1 base, leaving 13 bases between them. Germline V gene lookup returns CDR1 SQVTM and CDR2 ANQGSEA. The CDR3 loop reads CSVEGGQSYNYGYTF. The CDR3 nucleotides are TGCAGCGTTGAAGGGGGGCAGAGCTATAACTATGGCTACACCTTC. The whole variable domain, remainder taken from reference TRBV29-1 and TRBJ1-2, is SAVISQKPSRDICQRGTSLTIQCQVDSQVTMMFWYRQQPGQSLTLIATANQGSEATYESGFVIDKFPISRPNLTFSTLTVSNMSPEDSSIYLCSVEGGQSYNYGYTFGSGTRLTVV.

The chain joins TRBV7-2 to TRBJ2-7; D is ambiguous. The germline gives CDR1 SGHTA, CDR2 FQGNSA. The CDR3 is made up of 14 amino acids. V lost 5 bases and J 2 bases, leaving 13 bases between the germline ends. CDR3 protein: CASSPLVGTYEQYF. The DNA of the CDR3 is TGTGCCAGCAGCCCCCTCGTCGGCACCTACGAGCAGTACTTC.

This clonotype was picked up a small number of times. This chain joins TRBV10-2 and TRBJ2-7, with 8 positions matching TRBD1. Trimming took 6 bases from V and 6 from J; bases not matched to a gene: 13. The CDR3 covers 15 residues. Germline V CDR1 and CDR2: WSHSY, SAAADI. CDR3 DNA sequence: TGCGCCAGCAGAGGGGGAGGTCTGACAGGGGCCGAGCAGTACTTC. Protein sequence: CASRGGGLTGAEQYF.

The chain recombines TRBV20-1 with TRBJ2-3; possibly TRBD1 or TRBD2 for D (5 bases each). Germline values: CDR1 DFQATT, CDR2 SNEGSKA (reference sequence). CDR3 length equals 16 residues. V gave up 2 bases and J gave up 2 bases, with 17 bases separating them. The CDR3 reads CSARSPRRDPTDTQYF. As DNA, the CDR3 is TGCAGTGCTAGATCCCCTCGTAGGGACCCCACAGATACGCAGTATTTT.

The sample holds many counts of this clonotype. CDR3 sequence (DNA): TGTGCCAGCAGTTACTCCGGGGCGGAAGAGACCCAGTACTTC. Translation: CASSYSGAEETQYF. The chain uses TRBV6-7 and TRBJ2-5; the D call may be TRBD1 or TRBD2 (5 bases each). TRBV6-7 is known as an ORF, though its function is uncertain. Trimming cost V 0 bases and J 3 bases, with 8 bases left between them. The CDR3 totals 14 residues.

The chain joins TRBV7-9 to TRBJ2-7; 9 bases are shared with TRBD1. Germline CDR1 and CDR2: SEHNR and FQNEAQ (reference sequence). The CDR3 spans 16 residues. With 5 bases clipped from V and 4 bases from J, the junction kept 12 bases outside the gene matches. Written as DNA, the CDR3 is TGTGCCAGCAGCCTACGGGGACAGGGTTTTGCGTACGAGCAGTACTTC. Encoded protein: CASSLRGQGFAYEQYF.

This clonotype was counted at least ten times. The V and J genes are TRBV7-2 and TRBJ1-3; 9 bases match TRBD1. This CDR3 comprises 18 residues. Trimming cost V 5 bases and J 0 bases; bases outside gene matches: 11. Germline V lookup: CDR1 SGHTA, CDR2 FQGNSA. Here the CDR3 DNA reads TGTGCCAGCAGCCCCCGGGACAGGGTTCCTTCCTCTGGAAACACCATATATTTT. Its protein is CASSPRDRVPSSGNTIYF.

This clonotype has a handful of counts. The rearrangement uses TRBV29-1 and TRBJ2-5; D might be TRBD1 or TRBD2, each matching 6 bases. Germline V gene data show CDR1 as SQVTM and CDR2 as ANQGSEA. The V gene lost 4 bases and the J gene lost 3 bases, with 12 bases spanning the gap. This CDR3 is 13 amino acids long. The CDR3 DNA sequence: TGCAGCGTTGTCGGGGGCCTAGAAGAGACCCAGTACTTC. It specifies CSVVGGLEETQYF.

This clonotype was detected a few times. The chain is built from TRBV10-3 and TRBJ1-2; D remains ambiguous. Germline assignment: CDR1 ENHRY and CDR2 SYGVKD. The germline V and J ends were trimmed by 0 bases and 3 bases, with 11 bases remaining between them. This CDR3 has 15 amino acids. CDR3 amino acids: CAISESEGMDYGYTF. CDR3 DNA sequence: TGTGCCATCAGTGAGTCTGAAGGGATGGACTATGGCTACACCTTC.

This clonotype was detected only a few times. This chain uses TRBV6-2 or TRBV6-3 with TRBJ2-7, with TRBD2 identical over 10 bases. J lost 2 bases, V lost 2 bases, and 3 bases had no gene match. This CDR3 contains 15 residues. The V gene's germline CDR1 is MNHEY and CDR2 SVGEGT. CDR3: CASSYQLAGAYEQYF. CDR3 sequence (DNA): TGTGCCAGCAGTTACCAGCTAGCGGGGGCCTACGAGCAGTACTTC.

This clonotype was counted many times. The chain couples TRBV4-1 to TRBJ1-2; no firm D call. Germline assignment: CDR1 MGHRA and CDR2 YSYEKL. There are 14 residues in the CDR3. V was clipped by 1 base and J by 6 bases, with 12 bases between them. CDR3 region: CASSQVGGPNGYTF. CDR3 bases: TGCGCCAGCAGCCAAGTGGGAGGTCCCAATGGCTACACCTTC.

This CDR3 is CSVVAGQISGANVLTF. The CDR3, as DNA: TGCAGCGTGGTCGCGGGACAGATTTCTGGGGCCAACGTCCTGACTTTC. The genes are TRBV29-1 and TRBJ2-6; TRBD1 might be the D (7 bases). The V end lost 6 bases, the J end lost 1 base, and 16 bases lay between the germline ends. The CDR3 totals 16 residues. The V gene's germline CDR1 is SQVTM and CDR2 ANQGSEA.

This clonotype was recorded a few times. J is TRBJ1-2 and V is TRBV20-1; possible D gene TRBD1, 5 bases. The germline CDR1 and CDR2 sequences are DFQATT and SNEGSKA (reference sequence). Between the trimmed V and J ends, which lost 2 bases and 8 bases, there was a span of 12 bases. The CDR3 totals 12 residues. In DNA, the CDR3 is TGCAGTGCTAGACGAGGGGCAGAAGGCTACACCTTC. This gives the protein CSARRGAEGYTF.

This clonotype occurred many times. The V gene is TRBV5-1, the J gene TRBJ2-1; a weak D match, TRBD2 (5 bases). The CDR3 has 13 residues. Germline CDR1 reads SGHRS; CDR2 reads YFSETQ. V shed 4 bases and J shed 12 bases, with 17 bases lying between them. CDR3 bases: TGCGCCAGCAGCCCCACCCCACTAGAGGCGCAGTTCTTC. This gives the protein CASSPTPLEAQFF.

This clonotype came up once. The chain carries TRBV20-1 and TRBJ2-5; 12 nucleotides align to TRBD2. Unmatched junction bases numbered 16, after V lost 6 bases and J lost 5 bases. CDR3 length: 17 amino acids. The germline CDR1 and CDR2 sequences are DFQATT and SNEGSKA (reference sequence). The CDR3 bases are TGCAGTGCAGCCCCCGGACTAGCGGGGAGGAGCGGGGAGACCCAGTACTTC. The encoded protein is CSAAPGLAGRSGETQYF.

Only a few counts were recorded for this clonotype. The chain recombines TRBV30 with TRBJ2-3, with D possibly TRBD1 on 5 matching bases. V dropped 0 bases and J dropped 12 bases, with 10 bases sitting between them. Germline V lookup: CDR1 GTSNPN, CDR2 SVGIG (reference sequence). This CDR3 region has 11 residues. The CDR3 sequence: CAWSVVQGQYF. CDR3 DNA sequence: TGTGCCTGGAGTGTAGTGCAGGGACAGTATTTT.

The genes are TRBV10-2 and TRBJ2-2, with 7 bases lining up with TRBD2. CDR1 is WSHSY, CDR2 SAAADI, per germline. V was clipped by 3 bases and J by 5 bases; unmatched bases: 9. The CDR3 runs to 16 residues. Written as DNA, the CDR3 is TGCGCCAGCAGTGATGGTGGCGGGAGACCGACCGGGGAGCTGTTTTTT. Its protein product is CASSDGGGRPTGELFF.

The sample holds a few counts of this clonotype. The chain carries TRBV20-1 and TRBJ1-1, with D tentatively TRBD1 (5 bases). The CDR3 is 15 amino acids. The germline V and J ends were trimmed by 3 bases and 5 bases, with 19 bases remaining between them. Germline V gene data show CDR1 as DFQATT and CDR2 as SNEGSKA (reference sequence). CDR3 in amino acids: CSASVGKGPGTEAFF. The CDR3 nucleotides are TGCAGTGCTAGTGTAGGGAAAGGGCCAGGGACTGAAGCTTTCTTT.